Each of the 2 T cell receptor beta chains below was sequenced from the same sample in a study of cytomegalovirus exposure and HLA in healthy donors. Use of 60 Vbeta and 13 Jbeta primers characterized the PCR. Profiled with immunoSEQ multiplex PCR; TCRdb holds only in-frame clones, not every one. The profile shows 90,000 to 140,000 clones, more than 65% of them singletons. Sequencing was done on a sample of PBMCs. Receptors were obtained from a man aged 40-55 years in good health and CMV-seropositive.

This sequence joins TRBV7-3 and TRBJ2-3; tentative D call: TRBD2 (5 bases). The CDR3 extends over 16 amino acids. Deletions cut 5 bases from V and 0 bases from J, with 15 bases between. Germline loops: CDR1 SGHTA, CDR2 FQGTGA. This CDR3 is CASSPGVSPSTDTQYF. DNA for the CDR3: TGTGCCAGCAGCCCCGGGGTTAGCCCTAGCACAGATACGCAGTATTTT. The variable domain in full, with the rest retrieved from reference TRBV7-3 and TRBJ2-3, is GAGVSQTPSNKVTEKGKYVELRCDPISGHTALYWYRQSLGQGPEFLIYFQGTGAADDSGLPNDRFFAVRPEGSVSTLKIQRTERGDSAVYLCASSPGVSPSTDTQYFGPGTRLTVL.

This clone was found a few times. J is TRBJ2-1 and V is TRBV7-9, with 8 bases aligning to TRBD2. There are 16 residues in the CDR3. The V and J ends lost 5 bases and 4 bases, in that order; junction bases with no gene match: 10. From germline, CDR1 is SEHNR and CDR2 FQNEAQ (reference sequence). The chain's CDR3 is CASSPPSAGVYNEQFF. The DNA for the CDR3 is TGTGCCAGCAGCCCCCCCTCAGCGGGGGTTTACAATGAGCAGTTCTTC. The complete variable domain, with remaining parts taken from reference TRBV7-9 and TRBJ2-1, reads DTGVSQNPRHKITKRGQNVTFRCDPISEHNRLYWYRQTLGQGPEFLTYFQNEAQLEKSRLLSDRFSAERPKGSFSTLEIQRTEQGDSAMYLCASSPPSAGVYNEQFFGPGTRLTVL.